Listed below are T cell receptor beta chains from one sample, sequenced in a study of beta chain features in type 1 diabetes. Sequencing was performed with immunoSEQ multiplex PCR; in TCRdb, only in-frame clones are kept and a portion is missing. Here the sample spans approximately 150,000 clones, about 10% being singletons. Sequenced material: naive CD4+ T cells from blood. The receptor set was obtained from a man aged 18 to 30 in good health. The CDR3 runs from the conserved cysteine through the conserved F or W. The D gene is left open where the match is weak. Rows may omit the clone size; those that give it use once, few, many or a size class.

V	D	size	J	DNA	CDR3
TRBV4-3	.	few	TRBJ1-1	TGCGCCAGCAGCCAAGCCGCCCGGGGGGACACTGAAGCTTTCTTT	CASSQAARGDTEAFF
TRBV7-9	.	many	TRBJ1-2	TGTGCCAGCAGTAGTTTGTCCTATGGCTACACCTTC	CASSSLSYGYTF
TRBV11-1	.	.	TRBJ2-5	TGTGCCAGCAGCTTAGGGTCCAGGGGTGAGACCCAGTACTTC	CASSLGSRGETQYF
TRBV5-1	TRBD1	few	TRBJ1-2	TGCGCCAGCAGCTTGGTTGTGACAGGGGGCGATGGCTACACCTTC	CASSLVVTGGDGYTF
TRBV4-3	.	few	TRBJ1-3	TGCGCCAGCAGCCAAGGAGCGGGGCTTGGAAACACCATATATTTT	CASSQGAGLGNTIYF
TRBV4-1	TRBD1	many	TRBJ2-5	TGCGCCAGCAGCCAGCGGACAGGGGGCCGGGAGACCCAGTACTTC	CASSQRTGGRETQYF
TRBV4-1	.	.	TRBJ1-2	TGCGCCAGCAGCCGCCCGCTACCCGGAGACCCTAACTATGGCTACACCTTC	CASSRPLPGDPNYGYTF
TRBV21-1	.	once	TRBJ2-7	TGTGCCAGCAGCAAAGAGAAGGGGATGGGCCCCTACGAGCAGTACTTC	CASSKEKGMGPYEQYF
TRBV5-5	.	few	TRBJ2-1	TGTGCCAGCAGCTCACAGGGTTCCTACAATGAGCAGTTCTTC	CASSSQGSYNEQFF
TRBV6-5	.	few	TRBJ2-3	TGTGCCAGCAGTTACTCGTGCCCAGACACAGATACGCAGTATTTT	CASSYSCPDTDTQYF
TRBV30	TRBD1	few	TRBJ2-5	TGTGCCTGGAGTCTGGACAGGGGGTTGGAGACCCAGTACTTC	CAWSLDRGLETQYF
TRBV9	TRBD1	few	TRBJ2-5	TGTGCCAGCAGCGTAGCCAGGGGGCAAGAGACCCAGTACTTC	CASSVARGQETQYF
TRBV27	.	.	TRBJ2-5	TGTGCCAGCAGTTCCTGGCCTACTAGCCGCCCAGAGACCCAGTACTTC	CASSSWPTSRPETQYF
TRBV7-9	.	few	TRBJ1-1	TGTGCCAGCAGCGGCCGGGGTATGAACACTGAAGCTTTCTTT	CASSGRGMNTEAFF
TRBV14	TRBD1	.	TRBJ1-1	TGTGCCAGCAGCCATCGGACAGGGAACACTGAAGCTTTCTTT	CASSHRTGNTEAFF
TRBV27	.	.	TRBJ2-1	TGTGCCAGCAGAGCACAGGGTACCGACAATGAGCAGTTCTTC	CASRAQGTDNEQFF
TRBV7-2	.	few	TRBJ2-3	TGTGCCAGCAGCCGAACTAGCACAGATACGCAGTATTTT	CASSRTSTDTQYF
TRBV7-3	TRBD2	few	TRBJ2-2	TGTGCCAGCAGCGATTTAGCGGGGCCGAACACCGGGGAGCTGTTTTTT	CASSDLAGPNTGELFF
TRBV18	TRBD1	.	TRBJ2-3	TGTGCCAGCTCACGAGGGACAGGGCCAGATACGCAGTATTTT	CASSRGTGPDTQYF
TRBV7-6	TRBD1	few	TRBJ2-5	TGTGCCAGCAGCGTCGGGACAGGTATTCAAGAGACCCAGTACTTC	CASSVGTGIQETQYF
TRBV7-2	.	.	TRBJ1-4	TGTGCCAGCAGTTTCGGACGGGGTGAAAAACTGTTTTTT	CASSFGRGEKLFF
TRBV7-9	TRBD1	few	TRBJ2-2	TGTGCCAGCAGAAAAATGACAGGGGGCATCGGGGAGCTGTTTTTT	CASRKMTGGIGELFF
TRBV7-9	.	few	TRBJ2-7	TGTGCCAGCAGCTCAGTGACAGGTATGGCCTACGAGCAGTACTTC	CASSSVTGMAYEQYF
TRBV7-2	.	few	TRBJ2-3	TGTGCCAGCAGCTTAGTGGACTTTAGCACAGATACGCAGTATTTT	CASSLVDFSTDTQYF
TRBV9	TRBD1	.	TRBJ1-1	TGTGCCAGCAGCAGGGGGACAGCGAACACTGAAGCTTTCTTT	CASSRGTANTEAFF
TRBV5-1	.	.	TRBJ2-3	TGCGCCAGCAGCTTGAACCCAGGAGGGGATGCGCAGTATTTT	CASSLNPGGDAQYF
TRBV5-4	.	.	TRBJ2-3	TGTGCCAGCAGCTTTGTCCCCATGAGCGCAGATACGCAGTATTTT	CASSFVPMSADTQYF
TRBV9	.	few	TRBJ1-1	TGTGCCAGCAGCCCCCAGGCGAACACTGAAGCTTTCTTT	CASSPQANTEAFF
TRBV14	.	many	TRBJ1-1	TGTGCCAGCAGCCCACACGAGAACACTGAAGCTTTCTTT	CASSPHENTEAFF
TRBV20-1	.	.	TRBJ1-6	TGCAGTGTTACAGGGAATTCACCCCTCCACTTT	CSVTGNSPLHF
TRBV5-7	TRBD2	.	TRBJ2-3	TGTGCCAGCAGCTTGGTCCTAGCGGGGGGCACCACAGATACGCAGTATTTT	CASSLVLAGGTTDTQYF
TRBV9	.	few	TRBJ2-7	TGTGCCAGCAGCGTAGGGTACTTCTCCGAGCAGTACTTC	CASSVGYFSEQYF
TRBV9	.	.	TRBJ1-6	TGTGCCAGCAGCGCACTCGAGAGCTCCTATAATTCACCCCTCCACTTT	CASSALESSYNSPLHF
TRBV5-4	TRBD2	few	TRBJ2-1	TGTGCCAGCAGCTCGGGGGGGAGCTCCTACAATGAGCAGTTCTTC	CASSSGGSSYNEQFF
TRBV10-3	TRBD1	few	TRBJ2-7	TGTGCCATCACGGGACAGGGTATCGACGAGCAGTACTTC	CAITGQGIDEQYF
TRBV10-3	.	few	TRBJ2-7	TGTGCCATCAGCCCATCTGCGAGCTCCTACGAGCAGTACTTC	CAISPSASSYEQYF
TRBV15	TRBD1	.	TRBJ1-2	TGTGCCACCAGCATCTATCCGGGACAGAGCCTCGGATACTATGGCTACACCTTC	CATSIYPGQSLGYYGYTF
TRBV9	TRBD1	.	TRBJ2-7	TGTGCCAGCAGCCCGGGACAGGCCCTGTACGAGCAGTACTTC	CASSPGQALYEQYF
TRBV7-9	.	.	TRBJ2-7	TGTGCCAGCAGCTCACGGACAAACCCCTACGAGCAGTACTTC	CASSSRTNPYEQYF
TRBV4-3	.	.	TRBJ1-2	TGCGCCAGCAGCCAGGCCAGGGGCGTGAATGGCTACACCTTC	CASSQARGVNGYTF
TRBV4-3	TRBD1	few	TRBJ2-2	TGCGCCAGCAGCCAAGAGAGCCAGGGGGCTGCGAACACCGGGGAGCTGTTTTTT	CASSQESQGAANTGELFF
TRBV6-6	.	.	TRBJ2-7	TGTGCCAGCAGTTACTCCGGACTCACGGGCGAGCAGTACTTC	CASSYSGLTGEQYF
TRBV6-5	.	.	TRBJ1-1	TGTGCCAGCACTCGTCCCGGGGGCGGGAGTGAAGCTTTCTTT	CASTRPGGGSEAFF
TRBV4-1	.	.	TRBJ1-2	TGCGCCAGCAGCCAAGAGTCTGGTCTTCGAGGGAGAAGTTTTGGCTACACCTTC	CASSQESGLRGRSFGYTF
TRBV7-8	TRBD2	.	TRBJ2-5	TGTGCCAGCAGCCTTAGCGGGGAGACCCAGTACTTC	CASSLSGETQYF
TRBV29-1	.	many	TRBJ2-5	TGCAGCGTTGACCCCAGGGGAGAGACCCAGTACTTC	CSVDPRGETQYF
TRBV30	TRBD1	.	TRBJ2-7	TGTGCCTGGAGTCCCCTGGACAGGGATGGATCCGAGCAGTACTTC	CAWSPLDRDGSEQYF
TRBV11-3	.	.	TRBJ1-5	TGTGCCAGCAGCCAGTCAAGATATAAGTGGGCAGGTGGTGTTCAGCCCCAGCATTTT	CASSQSRYKWAGGVQPQHF
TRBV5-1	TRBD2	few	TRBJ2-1	TGCGCCAGCAGCTTGCTAGCGGGGGCCCTAGCGAGCTCCTACAATGAGCAGTTCTTC	CASSLLAGALASSYNEQFF
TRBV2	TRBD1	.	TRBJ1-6	TGTGCCAGCCGGAGACAGGGGGGTTATAATTCACCCCTCCACTTT	CASRRQGGYNSPLHF
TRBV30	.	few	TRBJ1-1	TGTGCCTGGAGCGGGGGAGTCGGCACTGAAGCTTTCTTT	CAWSGGVGTEAFF
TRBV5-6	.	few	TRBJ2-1	TGTGCCAGCAGCGTTCTGGGGCGGGAGCAGTTCTTC	CASSVLGREQFF
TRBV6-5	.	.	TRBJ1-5	TGTGCCAGCAGTTACCGGGGGAATCAGCCCCAGCATTTT	CASSYRGNQPQHF
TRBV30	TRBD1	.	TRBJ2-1	TGTGCCTGGAGTGTACTTAGGACAGGGGGGCAGTTCTTC	CAWSVLRTGGQFF
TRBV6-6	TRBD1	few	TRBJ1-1	TGTGCCAGCAGAGGACAGGCGCTTACTGAAGCTTTCTTT	CASRGQALTEAFF
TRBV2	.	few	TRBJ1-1	TGTGCCAGCAGTGAAGCTTACAGGAACACTGAAGCTTTCTTT	CASSEAYRNTEAFF
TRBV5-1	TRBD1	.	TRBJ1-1	TGCGCCAGCAGCCCTCAGGGGGTCCCGAACACTGAAGCTTTCTTT	CASSPQGVPNTEAFF